Below are 22 T cell receptor beta chains sequenced from a single sample in a study of blood T cell repertoires in COVID-19. The data were produced by immunoSEQ multiplex PCR, yet TCRdb's version contains in-frame clones alone and is incomplete. Among about 96,000 clones listed, 60% to 85% were seen once. The sequenced sample consisted of peripheral blood. The receptors shown here come from a man aged 45-60 years who had recovered from COVID-19.

The chain couples TRBV7-3 to TRBJ2-1, with 8 bases identical to TRBD2. The CDR3 is 14 residues long. The V and J ends lost 6 bases and 4 bases, in that order; junction bases with no gene match: 5. Germline assignment: CDR1 SGHTA and CDR2 FQGTGA. In DNA, the CDR3 is TGTGCCAGCAGTTTTAGCGGGGCATACAATGAGCAGTTCTTC. Its translation: CASSFSGAYNEQFF.

The chain couples TRBV18 to TRBJ2-4; D perhaps matches TRBD2 (6 bases). Trimming cost V 2 bases and J 8 bases, with 10 bases left between them. The CDR3 sequence is 13 residues long. CDR1 is KGHSH and CDR2 is LQKENI in the germline V gene. The chain's CDR3 is CASSPGGSDIQYF. CDR3 bases: TGTGCCAGCTCACCAGGGGGGTCAGACATTCAGTACTTC.

The chain joins TRBV6-2 or TRBV6-3 to TRBJ1-1; D perhaps matches TRBD1 (6 bases). Germline CDR1 reads MNHEY; CDR2 reads SVGEGT. The V and J ends lost 4 bases and 5 bases respectively, with 11 bases between them. The CDR3 has 13 amino acids. DNA for the CDR3: TGTGCCAGCAGTTTGCACAGGGCTACTGAAGCTTTCTTT. This gives the protein CASSLHRATEAFF.

This CDR3 is CASSSGQGDTEAFF. The DNA for the CDR3 is TGTGCCAGCAGTTCCGGACAGGGTGACACTGAAGCTTTCTTT. V usage is TRBV28 and J usage is TRBJ1-1; 8 bases agree with TRBD1. CDR3 length: 14 amino acids. After removal of 4 bases from V and 3 bases from J, the junction contained 4 bases not matched to a gene. CDR1 and CDR2 from the germline V gene are MDHEN and SYDVKM.

The CDR3 spells CATSDPTVNYGYTF. The CDR3 coding sequence is TGTGCCACCAGTGATCCGACAGTTAACTATGGCTACACCTTC. The chain employs TRBV24-1 and TRBJ1-2; possible D gene TRBD1, 5 bases. CDR1 and CDR2 from the germline V gene are KGHDR and SFDVKD. This CDR3 has 14 amino acids. V lost 3 bases and J lost 1, with 8 bases in between.

The chain combines TRBV18 with TRBJ2-2, with 8 bases aligning to TRBD1. In germline, CDR1 is KGHSH, CDR2 LQKENI. The CDR3 covers 15 residues. The trim removed 4 bases at V and 2 bases at J, leaving 3 bases unmatched. In nucleotides, the CDR3 is TGTGCCAGCTCACAGGGACAGGCCAACACCGGGGAGCTGTTTTTT. Translation gives CASSQGQANTGELFF.

J is TRBJ2-7 and V is TRBV19; 9 nucleotides line up with TRBD1. The length of the CDR3 is 16 residues. J gave up 1 base and V 4 bases, and 8 bases lay outside the gene matches. CDR1 and CDR2 from the germline V gene are LNHDA and SQIVND (reference sequence). CDR3 bases: TGTGCCAGTAGTAGTACAGGGGGCGCGCGTTCCTACGAGCAGTACTTC. Its translation: CASSSTGGARSYEQYF.

This sequence joins TRBV9 and TRBJ2-1; D gene unclear. V was trimmed by 0 bases and J by 0 bases, leaving 10 bases between them. The CDR3 contains 16 residues. The germline V gene has CDR1 SGDLS and CDR2 YYNGEE. As DNA, the CDR3 is TGTGCCAGCAGCGTAGCCCGGCAGGACTCCTACAATGAGCAGTTCTTC. Its translation is CASSVARQDSYNEQFF. Full variable domain (missing parts from reference TRBV9 and TRBJ2-1): DSGVTQTPKHLITATGQRVTLRCSPRSGDLSVYWYQQSLDQGLQFLIQYYNGEERAKGNILERFSAQQFPDLHSELNLSSLELGDSALYFCASSVARQDSYNEQFFGPGTRLTVL.

The J gene is TRBJ1-6, the V gene TRBV3-1 (or the pseudogene TRBV3-2); 7 bases are a match to TRBD1. V was pared by 7 bases and J by 4 bases, with 7 bases of the junction left unmatched. Germline V gene data show CDR1 as LGHDT and CDR2 as YNNKEL (reference sequence). The CDR3 spans 15 residues. Here the CDR3 reads CASKLTGQYNSPLHF. Written as DNA, the CDR3 is TGTGCCAGCAAGCTTACGGGACAGTATAATTCACCCCTCCACTTT.

The CDR3 spells CASSEQGGTEQFF. The CDR3 DNA reads TGCGCCAGCAGCGAACAGGGGGGGACTGAGCAGTTCTTC. V and J are TRBV5-1 and TRBJ2-1, with TRBD1 as a possible D gene (8 bases). Germline CDR1 is SGHRS and CDR2 is YFSETQ. With 4 bases removed from V and 9 bases from J, the gap between germline ends came to 14 bases. The CDR3 runs 13 residues.

The rearrangement joins TRBV27 to TRBJ2-7; 7 positions match TRBD1. Germline V gene data show CDR1 as MNHEY and CDR2 as SMNVEV (reference sequence). The J segment lost 1 base and the V segment lost 5 bases, leaving 14 bases of the junction unmatched. The CDR3 consists of 17 residues. The CDR3 reads CASSPQRGDRNSYEQYF. The CDR3 DNA sequence: TGTGCCAGCAGTCCCCAAAGAGGGGACAGAAATTCCTACGAGCAGTACTTC.

The rearrangement uses TRBV7-3 and TRBJ2-3; perhaps TRBD1 as D (5 bases). The ends were cut back, 5 bases at V and 3 bases at J, with 12 bases in the middle. Germline CDR1 and CDR2: SGHTA and FQGTGA. The CDR3 is 14 amino acids. The DNA for the CDR3 is TGTGCCAGCAGCCTATGGAAGGGGACAGATACGCAGTATTTT. Translated, it gives CASSLWKGTDTQYF.

The chain joins TRBV5-5 to TRBJ1-4; 7 positions match TRBD1. Germline assignment: CDR1 SGHKS and CDR2 YYEKEE (reference sequence). The CDR3 loop spans 15 amino acids. V gave up 7 bases and J gave up 8 bases; unmatched junction bases: 14. The CDR3 sequence is CASGRGDRAGEKLFF. CDR3 DNA sequence: TGTGCCAGCGGACGGGGAGACAGGGCAGGAGAAAAACTGTTTTTT.

In this sample, this clone turned up a few times. V usage is TRBV5-1 and J usage is TRBJ1-1; a possible D gene is TRBD1 (6 bases). V lost 4 bases to trimming and J lost 7 bases, with 11 bases between them. Germline lookup yields CDR1 SGHRS and CDR2 YFSETQ. This CDR3 has 12 amino acids. The CDR3 sequence: CASSAGQNEAFF. The DNA for the CDR3 is TGCGCCAGCAGCGCCGGACAGAATGAAGCTTTCTTT.

CDR3 in DNA: TGTGCCAGCAATCGGGATTCTAACTATGGCTACACCTTC. Translation gives CASNRDSNYGYTF. This chain connects TRBV6-1 to TRBJ1-2; the D is unclear. This CDR3 has 13 amino acids. The V end lost 7 bases, the J end lost 0 bases, and 9 bases lay between the germline ends. CDR1 is MNHNS, CDR2 SASEGT, per germline.

The V gene is TRBV27, the J gene TRBJ1-1; D unresolved. The CDR3 loop spans 15 amino acids. V dropped 0 bases and J dropped 5 bases, with 13 bases sitting between them. Germline loops: CDR1 MNHEY, CDR2 SMNVEV (reference sequence). The DNA for the CDR3 is TGTGCCAGCAGTTTATCCACAGTTTTGGGTACTGAAGCTTTCTTT. Protein: CASSLSTVLGTEAFF.

The chain is built from TRBV6-6 and TRBJ2-7; 7 positions agree with TRBD1. With 7 bases clipped from V and 2 bases from J, the junction kept 11 bases outside the gene matches. The germline V gene encodes CDR1 MNHNY and CDR2 SVGAGI (reference sequence). There are 15 residues in the CDR3. The CDR3 sequence is CASTTGDQLTYEQYF. The CDR3 bases are TGTGCCAGCACTACAGGGGACCAACTAACCTACGAGCAGTACTTC.

This chain joins TRBV19 and TRBJ1-4; maybe TRBD1 (5 bases). The CDR3 has 17 residues. From germline, CDR1 is LNHDA and CDR2 SQIVND (reference sequence). V was cut by 7 bases and J by 10 bases, with 28 bases left in between. For the CDR3, the DNA is TGTGCCAGTACCAATTCGGGAACCGGGACCGGGAGCGGAAAACTGTTTTTT. This codes for CASTNSGTGTGSGKLFF.

The rearrangement links TRBV4-1 to TRBJ1-5; the D is unclear. The CDR3 length is 15 residues. In germline, CDR1 is MGHRA, CDR2 YSYEKL. The ends were cut back, 0 bases at V and 3 bases at J, with 9 bases in the middle. For the CDR3, the DNA is TGCGCCAGCAGCCAAGATCTAACTAACAATCAGCCCCAGCATTTT. Protein product: CASSQDLTNNQPQHF.

The chain has TRBV7-3 and TRBJ2-5; perhaps TRBD2 as D (5 bases). The CDR3 sequence is 15 residues long. Deletions cut 1 base from V and 5 bases from J, with 14 bases between. Germline loops: CDR1 SGHTA, CDR2 FQGTGA. In nucleotides, the CDR3 is TGTGCCAGCAGCTTAAGGTCAGGAGGCTTGGAGACCCAGTACTTC. Its translation is CASSLRSGGLETQYF. The full variable domain, in which reference TRBV7-3 and TRBJ2-5 provide the parts outside the CDR3, is GAGVSQTPSNKVTEKGKYVELRCDPISGHTALYWYRQSLGQGPEFLIYFQGTGAADDSGLPNDRFFAVRPEGSVSTLKIQRTERGDSAVYLCASSLRSGGLETQYFGPGTRLLVL.

This chain links TRBV6-6 with TRBJ2-7; 9 nucleotides agree with TRBD2. This CDR3 has 17 residues. Germline V gene data show CDR1 as MNHNY and CDR2 as SVGAGI (reference sequence). J lost 1 base, V lost 6 bases, and 13 bases had no gene match. CDR3 nucleotides: TGTGCCAGCAGGCGAAATCGAGGGACTAGCAGGTCCTACGAGCAGTACTTC. It encodes CASRRNRGTSRSYEQYF.

The rearrangement joins TRBV27 to TRBJ1-2, with a possible D match to TRBD1 (6 bases). This CDR3 contains 16 residues. The V end was cut by 2 bases, the J end by 4 bases, with 17 bases between. Germline V gene lookup returns CDR1 MNHEY and CDR2 SMNVEV (reference sequence). The CDR3 bases are TGTGCCAGCAGTTTAAACCCCCGGGGGGCGGCCTATGGCTACACCTTC. This encodes CASSLNPRGAAYGYTF.